The present T cell receptor (beta chain) was sequenced within a study of T cells in narcolepsy. General study results and limits: Same-patient CSF and blood CD4+ T cell clonotypes included HCRT-specific and TRIB2-specific autoreactive ones.

This clone came up a few times. Its matching antigen is unknown. Clones were sequenced by immunoSEQ multiplex PCR, and TCRdb holds only the in-frame ones, with some missing. The data show under 35,000 clones, less than 90% seen once. Germline V gene sequence: CDR1 KGHSH, CDR2 LQKENI. The V end was cut by 6 bases, the J end by 3 bases, with 8 bases between. This CDR3 is 13 amino acids long. The material sequenced was memory (CD45RA-) CD4+ T cells from blood. The sequence came from a human donor in good health. The chain joins TRBV18 to TRBJ1-4; D is undetermined. The CDR3 sequence: CASSPTANEKLFF. CDR3 nucleotides: TGTGCCAGCTCCCCTACAGCTAATGAAAAACTGTTTTTT.